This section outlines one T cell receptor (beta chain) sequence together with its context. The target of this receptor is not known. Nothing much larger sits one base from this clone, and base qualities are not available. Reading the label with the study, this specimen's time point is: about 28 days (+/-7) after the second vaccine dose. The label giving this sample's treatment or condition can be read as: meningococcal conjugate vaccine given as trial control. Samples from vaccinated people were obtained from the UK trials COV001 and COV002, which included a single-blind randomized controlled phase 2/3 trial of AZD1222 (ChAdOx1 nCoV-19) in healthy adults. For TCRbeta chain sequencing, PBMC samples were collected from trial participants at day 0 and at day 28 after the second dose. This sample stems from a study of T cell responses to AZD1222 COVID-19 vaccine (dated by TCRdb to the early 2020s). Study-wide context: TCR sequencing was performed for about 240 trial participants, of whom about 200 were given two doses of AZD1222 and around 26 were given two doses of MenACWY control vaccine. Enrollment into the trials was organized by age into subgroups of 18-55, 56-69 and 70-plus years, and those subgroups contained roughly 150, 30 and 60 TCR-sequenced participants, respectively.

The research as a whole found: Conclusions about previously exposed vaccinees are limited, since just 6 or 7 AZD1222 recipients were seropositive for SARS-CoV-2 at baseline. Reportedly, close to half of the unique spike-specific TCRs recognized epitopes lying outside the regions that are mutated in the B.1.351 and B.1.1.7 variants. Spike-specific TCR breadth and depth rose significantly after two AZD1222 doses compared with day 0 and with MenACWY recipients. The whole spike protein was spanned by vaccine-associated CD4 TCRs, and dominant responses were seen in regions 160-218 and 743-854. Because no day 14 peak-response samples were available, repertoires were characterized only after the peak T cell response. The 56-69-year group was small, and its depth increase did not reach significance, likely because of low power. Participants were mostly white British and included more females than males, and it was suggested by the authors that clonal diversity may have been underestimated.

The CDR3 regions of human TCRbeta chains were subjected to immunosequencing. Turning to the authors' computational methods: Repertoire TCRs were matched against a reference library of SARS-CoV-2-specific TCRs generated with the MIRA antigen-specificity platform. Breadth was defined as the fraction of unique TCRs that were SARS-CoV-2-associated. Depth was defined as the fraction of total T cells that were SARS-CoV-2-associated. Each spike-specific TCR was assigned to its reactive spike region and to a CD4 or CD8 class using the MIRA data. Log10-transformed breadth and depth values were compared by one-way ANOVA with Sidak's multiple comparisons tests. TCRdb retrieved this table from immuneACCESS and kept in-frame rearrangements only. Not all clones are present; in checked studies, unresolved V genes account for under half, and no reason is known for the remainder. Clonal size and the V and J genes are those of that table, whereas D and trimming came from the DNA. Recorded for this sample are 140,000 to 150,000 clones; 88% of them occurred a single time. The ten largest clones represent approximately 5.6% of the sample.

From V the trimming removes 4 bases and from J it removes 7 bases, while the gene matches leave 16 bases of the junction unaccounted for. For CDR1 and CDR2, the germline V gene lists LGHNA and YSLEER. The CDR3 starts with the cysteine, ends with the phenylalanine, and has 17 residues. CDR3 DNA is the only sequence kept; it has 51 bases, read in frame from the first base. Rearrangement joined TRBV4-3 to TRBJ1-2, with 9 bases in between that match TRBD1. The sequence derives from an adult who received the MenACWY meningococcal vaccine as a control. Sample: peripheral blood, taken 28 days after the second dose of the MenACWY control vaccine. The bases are TGCGCCAGCAGCCCGAAACCTGCACAGGGGGCGTCTTTTGGCTACACCTTC. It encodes CASSPKPAQGASFGYTF.